The clone carrying this TCR beta chain was seen only a few times. The data are from a study of blood T cell repertoires in COVID-19. About the research overall: T cells, B-cell-depleted T cells, or PBMCs provided the cDNA or gDNA that served as material.

Original methodology: Reference gene primer amplification in the assay estimated nucleated cell counts. Sequencing was performed with immunoSEQ multiplex PCR; in TCRdb, only in-frame clones are kept and a portion is missing. V and J calls and clone size are as listed in that table; D and trimming were resolved from the DNA. The profile shows hundreds of thousands of clones, approximately 84% of them singletons. The CDR3 is 13 amino acids. The V end lost 1 base, the J end lost 9 bases, and 12 bases lay between the germline ends. This clonotype originated in a woman aged 80 or over with acute or convalescent COVID-19. The sequenced material came from peripheral blood. This chain links TRBV12-3 or TRBV12-4 with TRBJ1-1; perhaps TRBD1 as D (6 bases). CDR3 residues: CASSLGPGQKAFF. The DNA of the CDR3 is TGTGCCAGCAGTTTAGGTCCCGGACAGAAAGCTTTCTTT.